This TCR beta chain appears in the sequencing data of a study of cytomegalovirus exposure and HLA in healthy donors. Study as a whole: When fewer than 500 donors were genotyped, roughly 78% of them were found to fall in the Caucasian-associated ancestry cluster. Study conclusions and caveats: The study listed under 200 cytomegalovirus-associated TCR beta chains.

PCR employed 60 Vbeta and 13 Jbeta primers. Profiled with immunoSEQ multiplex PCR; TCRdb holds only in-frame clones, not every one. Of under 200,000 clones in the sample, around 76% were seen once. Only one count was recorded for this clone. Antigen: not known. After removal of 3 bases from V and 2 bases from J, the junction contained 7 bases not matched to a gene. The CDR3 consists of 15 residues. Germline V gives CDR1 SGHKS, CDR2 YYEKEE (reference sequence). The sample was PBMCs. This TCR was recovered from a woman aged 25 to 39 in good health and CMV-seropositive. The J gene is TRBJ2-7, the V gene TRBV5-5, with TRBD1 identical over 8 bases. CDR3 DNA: TGTGCCAGCAGCTCCTCCGGGACAGGAGCCTACGAGCAGTACTTC. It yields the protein CASSSSGTGAYEQYF. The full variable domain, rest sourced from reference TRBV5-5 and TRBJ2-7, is DAGVTQSPTHLIKTRGQQVTLRCSPISGHKSVSWYQQVLGQGPQFIFQYYEKEERGRGNFPDRFSARQFPNYSSELNVNALLLGDSALYLCASSSSGTGAYEQYFGPGTRLTVT.